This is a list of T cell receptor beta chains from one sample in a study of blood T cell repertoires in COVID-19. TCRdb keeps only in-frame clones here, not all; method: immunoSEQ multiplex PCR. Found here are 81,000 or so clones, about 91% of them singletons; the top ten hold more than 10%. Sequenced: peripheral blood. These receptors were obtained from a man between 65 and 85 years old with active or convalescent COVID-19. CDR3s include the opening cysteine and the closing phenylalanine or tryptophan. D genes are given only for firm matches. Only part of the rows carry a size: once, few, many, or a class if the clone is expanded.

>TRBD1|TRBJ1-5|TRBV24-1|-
CATSDGGTGGKQPQHF
TGTGCCACCAGTGATGGCGGGACAGGGGGCAAACAGCCCCAGCATTTT
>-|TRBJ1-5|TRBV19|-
CASSTLGTNLQPQHF
TGTGCCAGTAGTACTCTAGGGACAAATTTACAGCCCCAGCATTTT
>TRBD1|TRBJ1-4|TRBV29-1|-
CSGLQGANEKLFF
TGCAGCGGATTGCAGGGGGCGAATGAAAAACTGTTTTTT
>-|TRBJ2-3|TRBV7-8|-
CASSPARDTQYF
TGTGCCAGCAGCCCTGCTAGGGATACGCAGTATTTT
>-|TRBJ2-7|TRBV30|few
CAWSEDRLYEQYF
TGTGCCTGGAGTGAAGACAGGTTGTACGAGCAGTACTTC
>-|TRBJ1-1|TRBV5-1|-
CASSLQGLRGNTEAFF
TGCGCCAGCAGCTTGCAGGGGTTGAGGGGGAACACTGAAGCTTTCTTT
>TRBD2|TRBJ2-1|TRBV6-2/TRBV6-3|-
CASSYLAAHYNEQFF
TGTGCCAGCAGTTACCTAGCGGCGCACTACAATGAGCAGTTCTTC
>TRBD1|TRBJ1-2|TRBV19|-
CASSATGNYGYTF
TGTGCCAGTAGTGCGACAGGGAACTATGGCTACACCTTC
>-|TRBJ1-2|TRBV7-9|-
CASTVNRNGYTF
TGTGCCAGCACCGTAAACAGAAACGGCTACACCTTC
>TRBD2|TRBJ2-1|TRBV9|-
CASSVIAGGYNEQFF
TGTGCCAGCAGCGTAATAGCGGGGGGATACAATGAGCAGTTCTTC
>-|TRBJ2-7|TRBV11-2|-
CASSTGVGGRPYEQYF
TGTGCCAGCAGCACGGGCGTGGGGGGGCGCCCCTACGAGCAGTACTTC
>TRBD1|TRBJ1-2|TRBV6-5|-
CASSYRGRNGYTF
TGTGCCAGCAGTTACAGGGGGCGGAATGGCTACACCTTC
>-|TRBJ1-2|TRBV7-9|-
CALRPLLIYTF
TGTGCCCTCAGGCCACTGCTCATCTACACCTTC
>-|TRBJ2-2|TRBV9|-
CASSVGQGGTGELFF
TGTGCCAGCAGCGTAGGACAGGGAGGTACCGGGGAGCTGTTTTTT
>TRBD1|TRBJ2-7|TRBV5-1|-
CASSSGTGTVAYEQYF
TGCGCCAGCAGTTCAGGAACCGGGACAGTCGCCTACGAGCAGTACTTC
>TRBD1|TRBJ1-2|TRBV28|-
CASSSQGAGYTF
TGTGCCAGCAGTTCCCAGGGGGCGGGCTACACCTTC
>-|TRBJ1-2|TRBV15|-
CATSRFRGGRPQGYTF
TGTGCCACCAGCAGGTTCCGGGGGGGGCGCCCTCAAGGCTACACCTTC
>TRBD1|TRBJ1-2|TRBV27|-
CASSFFGTGYGYTF
TGTGCCAGCAGTTTCTTCGGGACAGGCTATGGCTACACCTTC
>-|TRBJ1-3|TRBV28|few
CASSLWEGMGGNTIYF
TGTGCCAGCAGTTTATGGGAGGGTATGGGTGGAAACACCATATATTTT
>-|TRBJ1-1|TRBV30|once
CALGQGEDEAFF
TGTGCCTTGGGACAAGGGGAGGATGAAGCTTTCTTT
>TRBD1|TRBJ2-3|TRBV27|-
CASADRGETDTQYF
TGTGCCAGCGCCGACAGGGGGGAGACAGATACGCAGTATTTT
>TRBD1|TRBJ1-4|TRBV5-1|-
CASSFAGTGNEKLFF
TGCGCCAGCAGCTTCGCCGGGACAGGGAATGAAAAACTGTTTTTT
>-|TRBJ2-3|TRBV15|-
CATSRVPRVTTDTQYF
TGTGCCACCAGCAGAGTTCCCAGGGTTACCACAGATACGCAGTATTTT
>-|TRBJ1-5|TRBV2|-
CASSGQTPRGNQPQHF
TGTGCCAGCAGTGGCCAGACACCGAGGGGCAATCAGCCCCAGCATTTT
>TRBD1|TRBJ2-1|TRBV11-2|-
CASSLGPGQAYNEQFF
TGTGCCAGCAGCTTGGGGCCGGGACAGGCGTACAATGAGCAGTTCTTC
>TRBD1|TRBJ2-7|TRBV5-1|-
CASSYGTGDNEQYF
TGCGCCAGCAGCTACGGGACAGGGGACAACGAGCAGTACTTC
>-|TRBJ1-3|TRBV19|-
CASSMGRISGNTIYF
TGTGCCAGTAGTATGGGGAGAATCTCTGGAAACACCATATATTTT
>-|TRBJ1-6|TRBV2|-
CASRVGGGLYSPLHF
TGTGCCAGCAGGGTAGGAGGTGGTCTGTATTCACCCCTCCACTTT
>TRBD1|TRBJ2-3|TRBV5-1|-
CASSLAPTGPADTQYF
TGCGCCAGCAGCTTGGCCCCGACAGGGCCAGCAGATACGCAGTATTTT
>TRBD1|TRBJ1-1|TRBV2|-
CASKGPPGQGAGDTEAFF
TGTGCCAGTAAGGGACCCCCGGGACAGGGGGCTGGGGACACTGAAGCTTTCTTT
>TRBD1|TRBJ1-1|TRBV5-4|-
CASSLGTVNTEAFF
TGTGCCAGCAGCCTCGGGACAGTGAACACTGAAGCTTTCTTT
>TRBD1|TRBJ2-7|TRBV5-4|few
CASSQDRAVPYEQYF
TGTGCCAGCAGTCAGGACAGGGCAGTCCCCTACGAGCAGTACTTC